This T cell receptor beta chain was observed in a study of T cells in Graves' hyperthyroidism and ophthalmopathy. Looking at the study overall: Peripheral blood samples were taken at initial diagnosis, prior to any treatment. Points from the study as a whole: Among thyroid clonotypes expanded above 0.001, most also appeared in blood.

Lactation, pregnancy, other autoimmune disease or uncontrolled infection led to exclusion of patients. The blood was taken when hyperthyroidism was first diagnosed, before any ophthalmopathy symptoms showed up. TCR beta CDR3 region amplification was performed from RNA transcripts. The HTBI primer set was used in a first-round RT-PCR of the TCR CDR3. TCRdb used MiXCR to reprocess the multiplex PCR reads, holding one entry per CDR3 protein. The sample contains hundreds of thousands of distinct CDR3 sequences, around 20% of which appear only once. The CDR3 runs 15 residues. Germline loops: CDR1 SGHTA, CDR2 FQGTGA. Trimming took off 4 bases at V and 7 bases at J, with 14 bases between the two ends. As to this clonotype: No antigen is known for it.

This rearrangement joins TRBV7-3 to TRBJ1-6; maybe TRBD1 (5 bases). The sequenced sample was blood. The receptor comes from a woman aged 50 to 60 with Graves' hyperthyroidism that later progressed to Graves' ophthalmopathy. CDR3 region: CASSYRGGENSPLHF. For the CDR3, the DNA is TGTGCCAGCAGCTACCGGGGGGGGGAGAATTCACCCCTCCACTTT.